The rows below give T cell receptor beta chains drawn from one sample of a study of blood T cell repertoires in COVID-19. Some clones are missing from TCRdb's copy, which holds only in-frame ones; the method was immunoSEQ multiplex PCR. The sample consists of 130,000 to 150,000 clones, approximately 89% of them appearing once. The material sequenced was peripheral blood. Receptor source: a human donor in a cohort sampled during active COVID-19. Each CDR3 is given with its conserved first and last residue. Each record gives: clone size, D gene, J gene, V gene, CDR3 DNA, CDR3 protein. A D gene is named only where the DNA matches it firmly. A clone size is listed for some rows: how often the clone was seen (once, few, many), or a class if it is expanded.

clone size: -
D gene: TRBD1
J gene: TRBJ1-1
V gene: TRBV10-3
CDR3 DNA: TGTGCCATCAGTGAGTCGGACAGGGGAAGTGAAGCTTTCTTT
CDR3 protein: CAISESDRGSEAFF

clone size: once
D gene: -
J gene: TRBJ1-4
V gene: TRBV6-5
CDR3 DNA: TGTGCCAGCAGTCCTAAATGGGGGGACCTCGAACTGTTTTTT
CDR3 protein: CASSPKWGDLELFF

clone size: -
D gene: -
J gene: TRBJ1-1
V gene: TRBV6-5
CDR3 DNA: TGTGCCAGCAGTTACGACAGGAACACTGAAGCTTTCTTT
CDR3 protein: CASSYDRNTEAFF

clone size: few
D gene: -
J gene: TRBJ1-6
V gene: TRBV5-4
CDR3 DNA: TGTGCCAGCAGCTTACCAGATAATTCACCCCTCCACTTT
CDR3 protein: CASSLPDNSPLHF

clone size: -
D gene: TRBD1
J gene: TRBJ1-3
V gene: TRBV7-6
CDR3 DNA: TGTGCCAGCAGCGGAGGACAGGGGGCAAGCTCTGGAAACACCATATATTTT
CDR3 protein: CASSGGQGASSGNTIYF

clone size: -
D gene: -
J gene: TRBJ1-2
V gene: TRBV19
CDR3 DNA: TGTGCCAGTAAACAGGACAGCTTTACTAACTATGGCTACACCTTC
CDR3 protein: CASKQDSFTNYGYTF

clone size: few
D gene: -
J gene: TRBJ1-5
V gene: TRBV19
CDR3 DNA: TGTGCCAGTAGTAGGAGTACCGGGAGTAGCAATCAGCCCCAGCATTTT
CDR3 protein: CASSRSTGSSNQPQHF

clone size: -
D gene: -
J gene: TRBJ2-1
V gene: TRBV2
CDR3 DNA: TGTGCCAGCAGTGAAATGACAGGACGACAGCAGTTCTTC
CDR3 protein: CASSEMTGRQQFF

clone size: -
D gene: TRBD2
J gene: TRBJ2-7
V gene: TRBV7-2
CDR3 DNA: TGTGCCAGCAGCTTGGGTAGCGGGGGCACCTACGAGCAGTACTTC
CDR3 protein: CASSLGSGGTYEQYF

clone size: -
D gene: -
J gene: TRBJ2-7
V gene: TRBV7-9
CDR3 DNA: TGTGCCAGCAGTCGAACTGAAATCTACGAGCAGTACTTC
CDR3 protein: CASSRTEIYEQYF

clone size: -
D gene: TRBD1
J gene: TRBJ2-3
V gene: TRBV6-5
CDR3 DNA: TGTGCCAGCAGCTACCGGGACAGGGCCGATACGCAGTATTTT
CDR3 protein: CASSYRDRADTQYF

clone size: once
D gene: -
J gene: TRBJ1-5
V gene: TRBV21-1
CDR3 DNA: TGTGCCAGCAGCCCTACTACCCCCGGGACTCCTAACTCTGGGTGGGATCAGCCCCAGCATTTT
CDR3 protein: CASSPTTPGTPNSGWDQPQHF

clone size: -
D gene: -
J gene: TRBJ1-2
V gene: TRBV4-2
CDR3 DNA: TGTGCCAGCAGCCAAGACGGGGACTTGAACTTTAGGGGCTACACCTTC
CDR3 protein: CASSQDGDLNFRGYTF

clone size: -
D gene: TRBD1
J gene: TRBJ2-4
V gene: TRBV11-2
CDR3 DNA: TGTGCCAGCAGCCGACAGGGGAACATTCAGTACTTC
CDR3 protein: CASSRQGNIQYF

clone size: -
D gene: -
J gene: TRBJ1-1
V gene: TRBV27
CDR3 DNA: TGTGCCAGCAGTTCCCCAGGGGTGGAAGTGAACACTGAAGCTTTCTTT
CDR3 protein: CASSSPGVEVNTEAFF

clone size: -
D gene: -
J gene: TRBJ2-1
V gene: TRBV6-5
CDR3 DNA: TGTGCCAGCAGCTCAACAGGGACGATGGCGCAGTTCTTC
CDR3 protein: CASSSTGTMAQFF

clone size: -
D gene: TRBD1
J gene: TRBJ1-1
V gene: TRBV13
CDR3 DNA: TGTGCCAGCAGCGTGGGGACAGGGGCTACCGCTTTCTTT
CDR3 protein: CASSVGTGATAFF

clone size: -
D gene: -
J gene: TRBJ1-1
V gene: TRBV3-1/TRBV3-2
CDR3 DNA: TGTGCCAGCAGCCGGTCGGACAGTGACACTGAAGCTTTCTTT
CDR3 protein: CASSRSDSDTEAFF

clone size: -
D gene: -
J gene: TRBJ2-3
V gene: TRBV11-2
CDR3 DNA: TGTGCCAGCAGCCTACCGTACGGGGAGGTGGATACGCAGTATTTT
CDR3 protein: CASSLPYGEVDTQYF

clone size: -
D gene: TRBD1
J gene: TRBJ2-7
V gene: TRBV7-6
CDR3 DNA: TGTGCCAGCAGCATAGGGCCGGGACAGGGGGCCGGCGAGCAGTACTTC
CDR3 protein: CASSIGPGQGAGEQYF

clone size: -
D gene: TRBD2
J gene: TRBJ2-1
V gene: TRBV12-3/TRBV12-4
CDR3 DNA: TGTGCCTGCCTGGCGGGGGGGCACAATGAGCAGTTCTTC
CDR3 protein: CACLAGGHNEQFF

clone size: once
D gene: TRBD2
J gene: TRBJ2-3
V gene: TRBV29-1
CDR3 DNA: TGCAGCCAGGGACTAGCGGGCGGCACAGATACGCAGTATTTT
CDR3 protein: CSQGLAGGTDTQYF

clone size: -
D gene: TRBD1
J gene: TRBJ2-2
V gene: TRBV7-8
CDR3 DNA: TGTGCCAGCAGCATGGACAGGGTTGGAACCGGGGAGCTGTTTTTT
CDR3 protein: CASSMDRVGTGELFF

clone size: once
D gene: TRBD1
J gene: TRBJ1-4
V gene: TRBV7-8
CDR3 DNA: TGTGCCAGCAGCCCCGGGACAGGGAACGAAAAACTGTTTTTT
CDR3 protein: CASSPGTGNEKLFF